The 21 T cell receptor beta chains in this list originate from one sample, sequenced in a study of beta chain features in type 1 diabetes (dated by TCRdb to 2017 to 2018). Results and caveats for the whole study, not just this receptor: In all four CD4+ subsets, TCRB CDR3 length was moderately but significantly shorter in type 1 diabetes patients.

The library was built by means of the immunoSEQ multiplex PCR assay. The entire isolated RNA was reverse transcribed using the High Capacity cDNA Reverse Transcription Kit, and thus expressed TCRB transcripts were sequenced. The table comes from immuneACCESS by way of TCRdb, which keeps in-frame sequences with V and J called. Part of the clones is missing from these tables; in studies checked, under half for an unresolved V gene and the rest for unknown reasons. Here the sample has 50,000 or so clones; roughly two fifths occur a single time. Roughly 1.4% of the sample rests with the top ten. These receptors' targets are unknown. Sequenced sample: Tregs from blood. In the paper's terms, the cell subset or site label means: regulatory CD4+ T cells. The receptors were gathered from a man younger than 40 with type 1 diabetes.

V and J are TRBV2 and TRBJ1-1; D possibly corresponds to TRBD1 (5 bases). Between the trimmed V and J ends, which lost 0 bases and 10 bases, there was a span of 12 bases. This CDR3 has 13 residues. Germline V gene sequence: CDR1 SNHLY, CDR2 FYNNEI. CDR3 region: CASSEAQGGRAFF. CDR3 nucleotide sequence: TGTGCCAGCAGTGAAGCTCAGGGTGGCAGAGCTTTCTTT.

The count of this clone is one. The rearrangement links TRBV7-5 to TRBJ2-7; the table's D gene call, TRBD2, was not cross checked with the DNA. TRBV7-5 is reported as a pseudogene. This CDR3 contains 13 residues. CDR3 sequence: CASSAGASYEQYF. As DNA, the CDR3 is TGTGCCAGCTCGGCGGGAGCCTCCTACGAGCAGTACTTC.

This chain connects TRBV19 to TRBJ1-5, with a possible D match to TRBD1 (6 bases). The germline V and J ends were trimmed by 6 bases and 2 bases, with 17 bases remaining between them. The CDR3 loop spans 16 amino acids. Germline-derived CDR1 and CDR2 are LNHDA and SQIVND (reference sequence). Written as DNA, the CDR3 is TGTGCCAGTAGCAGGGGCGTCGGGGCCGGCAATCAGCCCCAGCATTTT. This translates into CASSRGVGAGNQPQHF.

The chain recombines TRBV5-4 with TRBJ2-7; tentative D call: TRBD2 (5 bases). V lost 5 bases and J lost 6, with 15 bases in between. This CDR3 is built from 13 residues. Germline V lookup: CDR1 SGHNT, CDR2 YYREEE (reference sequence). The CDR3 DNA reads as TGTGCCAGCAGTATGGGGAGCTCCCGCGAGCAGTACTTC. It specifies CASSMGSSREQYF.

This clone appeared once. The rearrangement links TRBV15 to TRBJ1-2, with D possibly TRBD1 on 5 matching bases. This CDR3 is 12 amino acids long. V shed 7 bases and J shed 1 base, with 7 bases lying between them. Germline assignment: CDR1 LNHNV and CDR2 YYDKDF (reference sequence). The CDR3 loop reads CATKDSNYGYTF. CDR3 coding DNA: TGTGCCACCAAAGACAGTAACTATGGCTACACCTTC.

This chain connects TRBV5-6 to TRBJ2-6; no reliable D call. From germline, CDR1 is SGHDT and CDR2 YYEEEE. There are 16 residues in the CDR3. Trimming left V 4 bases short and J 0 bases short, with 11 bases between. The CDR3 DNA is TGTGCCAGCAGCCAGTTGATGGCCTCTGGGGCCAACGTCCTGACTTTC. This translates into CASSQLMASGANVLTF.

The chain uses TRBV2 and TRBJ2-1; 12 nucleotides line up with TRBD1. Germline lookup yields CDR1 SNHLY and CDR2 FYNNEI. The CDR3 has 15 residues. V gave up 2 bases and J gave up 8 bases; unmatched junction bases: 4. The CDR3 DNA is TGTGCCAGCAGTGAAATGGGACAGGGGGCCGATGAGCAGTTCTTC. This gives the protein CASSEMGQGADEQFF. The variable domain in full, with the rest retrieved from reference TRBV2 and TRBJ2-1, is EPEVTQTPSHQVTQMGQEVILRCVPISNHLYFYWYRQILGQKVEFLVSFYNNEISEKSEIFDDQFSVERPDGSNFTLKIRSTKLEDSAMYFCASSEMGQGADEQFFGPGTRLTVL.

Only a few counts were recorded for this clone. J is TRBJ2-3 and V is TRBV7-2; perhaps TRBD2 as D (6 bases). CDR1 is SGHTA, CDR2 FQGNSA, per germline. V lost 1 base and J 0 bases, leaving 8 bases between the germline ends. The CDR3 contains 15 residues. The CDR3 nucleotides are TGTGCCAGCAGCTTAGTCGGGGGAAGCACAGATACGCAGTATTTT. Protein product: CASSLVGGSTDTQYF.

In this sample, this clone turned up once. The chain links TRBV5-4 to TRBJ2-3, with 13 bases identical to TRBD2. Germline lookup yields CDR1 SGHNT and CDR2 YYREEE (reference sequence). Trimming took 3 bases from V and 4 from J; bases not matched to a gene: 5. The CDR3 is made up of 16 amino acids. CDR3 region: CASSSGLAGLSDTQYF. The CDR3 DNA follows: TGTGCCAGCAGCTCGGGACTAGCGGGACTATCAGATACGCAGTATTTT.

The chain has TRBV5-6 and TRBJ1-2; TRBD1 is a possible D gene (5 bases). The V and J ends lost 0 bases and 4 bases respectively, with 13 bases between them. The CDR3 runs 15 residues. CDR1 is SGHDT and CDR2 is YYEEEE in the germline V gene. The CDR3 is CASSLAVGQGYGYTF. The CDR3 nucleotides read TGTGCCAGCAGCTTGGCGGTCGGTCAGGGCTATGGCTACACCTTC.

The V and J genes are TRBV5-1 and TRBJ2-1; 7 bases are a match to TRBD1. CDR1 is SGHRS, CDR2 YFSETQ, per germline. The CDR3 runs to 14 residues. V lost 6 bases, J lost 4 bases, and 7 bases stayed unmatched. The CDR3 nucleotides read TGCGCCAGCAAGTGGGCAGGGGGATACAATGAGCAGTTCTTC. It codes for CASKWAGGYNEQFF.

The table lists this clone with a few counts. This sequence joins TRBV11-3 and TRBJ2-1; TRBD1 matches 8 bases. V shed 2 bases, J shed 6 bases, and the junction held 3 bases outside the gene matches. CDR3 length: 14 residues. Germline V gives CDR1 SGHNT, CDR2 YENEEA. The CDR3 DNA is TGTGCCAGCAGCTTATCAGGGGGCCTCAATGAGCAGTTCTTC. Protein: CASSLSGGLNEQFF.

The chain has TRBV28 and TRBJ2-7; D is perhaps TRBD1 (6 bases). Germline-derived CDR1 and CDR2 are MDHEN and SYDVKM. V gave up 5 bases and J gave up 3 bases, with 11 bases separating them. The CDR3 extends over 13 amino acids. CDR3 in amino acids: CASSLDSLYEQYF. CDR3 DNA sequence: TGTGCCAGCAGTCTGGACAGCCTCTACGAGCAGTACTTC.

The rearrangement joins TRBV5-1 to TRBJ1-1; 7 bases are shared with TRBD1. The germline CDR1 and CDR2 sequences are SGHRS and YFSETQ. CDR3 size: 12 residues. Losses at the gene ends were 2 bases for V and 11 bases for J; bases not matched to a gene: 6. CDR3 residues: CASSFDRELAFF. The CDR3 DNA is TGCGCCAGCAGCTTTGACAGGGAGTTGGCTTTCTTT.

The chain joins TRBV27 to TRBJ2-7; 8 nucleotides agree with TRBD1. The CDR3 contains 17 residues. Germline loops: CDR1 MNHEY, CDR2 SMNVEV (reference sequence). The trim removed 3 bases at V and 7 bases at J, leaving 17 bases unmatched. This CDR3 reads CASSFIPPRQGAQEQYF. For the CDR3, the DNA is TGTGCCAGCAGTTTTATTCCCCCCCGCCAGGGGGCGCAAGAGCAGTACTTC.

The chain carries TRBV5-6 and TRBJ1-2; D unclear. The CDR3 has 14 amino acids. Per the germline V gene, CDR1 is SGHDT and CDR2 is YYEEEE. The V gene lost 1 base and the J gene lost 5 bases, with 12 bases spanning the gap. For the CDR3, the DNA is TGTGCCAGCAGCTTGAGGCCAGGTACTTATGGCTACACCTTC. Amino acids: CASSLRPGTYGYTF.

The genes are TRBV5-1 and TRBJ2-7, with 7 bases matching TRBD2. The ends lost 0 bases at V and 2 bases at J; junction bases unmatched: 8. Germline V gene sequence: CDR1 SGHRS, CDR2 YFSETQ. The CDR3 has 16 amino acids. DNA for the CDR3: TGCGCCAGCAGCTTGGAAGGAAGCGGGGCAACCTACGAGCAGTACTTC. Residues: CASSLEGSGATYEQYF.

This chain uses TRBV27 with TRBJ2-2; 11 nucleotides match TRBD1. Germline V CDR1 and CDR2: MNHEY, SMNVEV (reference sequence). This CDR3 is 15 amino acids long. V lost 7 bases, J lost 7 bases, and 8 bases stayed unmatched. In DNA form, the CDR3 reads TGTGCCAGCAAAAGGACAGGGGGCGAAAGCGGGGAGCTGTTTTTT. It translates to CASKRTGGESGELFF.

This clone was counted between two and nine times. The genes are TRBV7-9 and TRBJ2-1, with D uncertain. V was clipped by 4 bases and J by 9 bases, with 10 bases between them. The germline gives CDR1 SEHNR, CDR2 FQNEAQ (reference sequence). The CDR3 totals 12 residues. The CDR3 here is CASSSLSVEQFF. In DNA, the CDR3 is TGTGCCAGCAGCTCTCTGAGCGTTGAGCAGTTCTTC.

The V and J genes are TRBV5-1 and TRBJ2-3; the match to TRBD2 covers 8 bases. The J segment lost 3 bases and the V segment lost 0 bases, leaving 0 bases of the junction unmatched. CDR1 SGHRS and CDR2 YFSETQ come from the germline V gene. This CDR3 has 14 residues. The CDR3 reads CASSLAGGTDTQYF. The CDR3, as DNA: TGCGCCAGCAGCTTGGCGGGGGGGACAGATACGCAGTATTTT. Looking up the rest from reference TRBV5-1 and TRBJ2-3 gives the full variable domain: KAGVTQTPRYLIKTRGQQVTLSCSPISGHRSVSWYQQTPGQGLQFLFEYFSETQRNKGNFPGRFSGRQFSNSRSEMNVSTLELGDSALYLCASSLAGGTDTQYFGPGTRLTVL.

V usage is TRBV6-6 and J usage is TRBJ1-5, with 8 bases that match TRBD1. This CDR3 is 15 amino acids long. V trimming: 7 bases; J trimming: 5 bases; junction bases outside the gene matches: 10. CDR1 MNHNY and CDR2 SVGAGI come from the germline V gene (reference sequence). For the CDR3, the DNA is TGTGCCAGCATCCCGGACAGGGTCGATGATCAGCCCCAGCATTTT. It encodes CASIPDRVDDQPQHF.